What follows is one T cell receptor beta chain and its context. Its antigen has not been determined. Base-call qualities are not available, and no considerably larger clone is one nucleotide away. The data derive from a study of cytomegalovirus exposure and HLA in healthy donors (dated by TCRdb to about 2017). Some background on the complete study: An earlier analysis of around 600 of the donors reported 250 to 300 Gb of sequence data and 120 million or so unique TCR beta sequences from around 200 million T cells. Roughly 290 gigabases of sequencing data and roughly 80 million unique TCR sequences made up an early release that covered approximately 700 HLA-typed donors. Of the roughly 410 genotyped donors, more than 75% were placed in the genetic ancestry cluster associated with self-reported Caucasian donors. The study aimed to test whether cataloging public T cell receptors could reveal signatures of past pathogen exposure. The T cell repertoires of under 750 subjects were profiled by immunosequencing and related to cytomegalovirus serostatus. A separate validation cohort of 100 to 150 different subjects was used in addition to the 666-subject first cohort. To predict cytomegalovirus infection status, the study brought together high-throughput TCR immunosequencing, statistical association of individual TCRs with disease status, and machine learning. A later analysis re-examined previously published TCR beta repertoires from just over 650 donors and added high-resolution HLA genotyping to investigate patterns of TCR occurrence. Rather than using new phenotypic data, the later analysis identified candidate immune exposures from TCR beta sequences and from how often those sequences occurred across donors. To decide whether each TCR beta V gene segment behaved as functional or pseudogenic, an earlier analysis of several hundred of the donors relied on high-throughput TCR beta sequencing. Donor age, sex, ethnicity and CMV serostatus were compiled alongside the repertoire data. A later genetic analysis took genome-wide SNP genotypes for about three fifths of the 666 donors and used that subset as a discovery cohort. All discovery cohort repertoires had been generated on a single sequencing platform. Both class I and class II loci were covered by HLA typing, at four-digit resolution. The number of typed donors differed by locus: roughly 629-630 for A, B, C, DRB1 and DQB1; some 500 for DQA1; around 580 for DPA1; and some 470 for DPB1. About five DR-DQ haplotypes were treated as single units for association and clustering because of strong linkage in the cohort. On average, roughly 250,000 unique TCR beta nucleotide sequences were sequenced per donor among more than 350 genotyped donors of the cohort, with roughly 18% of those sequences being non-productive. The paper as a whole reports these results and caveats: A further reported finding was that TCR beta sequences accurately predicted the HLA-A and HLA-B alleles for most subjects in the first cohort. In an earlier analysis of around 600 of the donors, most TCR beta V segments appeared in productive rearrangements about 87% or about 30% of the time, broadly matching IMGT annotations. A group of highly shared sequence variants was considered likely to be a technical artifact of the sequencing pipeline. Sequencing depth was assumed to be roughly uniform across donors in the presence/absence analyses, though that assumption may not hold. The 87-base-pair reads could not distinguish some IMGT-functional V segments, including TRBV6-2 and TRBV6-3, so those segments were excluded. In a later analysis, TCR association rates were found to vary across HLA loci, with the most associated TCRs seen for DRB1 alleles and the fewest for HLA-C alleles. In vitro tests confirmed that a few of the cytomegalovirus-associated TCR beta chains recognize cytomegalovirus antigens. A later genetic analysis reported fewer N-insertions in productive TCRs among donors in an Asian-associated ancestry cluster than the approximately 670-donor mean. Strong co-occurrence of HLA alleles, especially DR and DQ, made assigning TCR associations to individual alleles difficult. A later analysis associated 17,000 or so TCR beta sequences with specific HLA alleles at a false discovery rate of 0.05. In both the original and validation cohorts, the classifier was reported to diagnose cytomegalovirus status with high specificity and sensitivity. Because some donors lacked HLA typing at each locus, the association tests relied only on the typed subset. In a later analysis, most CMV-associated TCR beta chains were found to appear HLA-restricted, with HLA associations seemingly driven largely by CMV exposure. The study gave a list of over 150 TCR beta chains associated with cytomegalovirus. Compared with equally common non-associated chains, HLA-associated TCR beta chains in a later analysis were more clonally expanded and had lower generation probabilities. Only TCR beta chains were sequenced in this cohort, and the absence of alpha or paired-chain data limited detectable features. Linkage disequilibrium might explain the correlated functional status among segregating V segments, but an unknown experimental factor could not be excluded. For the cohort, immune exposure information was limited to CMV serostatus. According to a later analysis, parvovirus B19, influenza, CMV and Epstein-Barr virus appeared linked to several top co-occurrence clusters. V-gene and J-gene trimming of TCR beta chains was associated with a missense DCLRE1C variant in a later genetic analysis, and the association was replicated in an independent cohort. Most TCR sequences were seen in very few donors, while some public TCRs were found in many individuals. The earlier analysis of 587 of the donors excluded fewer than 20 rarely observed V segments, including chromosome 9 orphons, because counts were too low. The authors suggested that the approach could potentially be extended to other disease states and immunological phenotypes.

The cohort was made up of approximately 670 healthy bone marrow donors. Cohort members were all nominally healthy when sampled, although unrecorded immune exposures were likely present. The donor tested CMV seronegative and was one of the 352 seronegative cohort members. A peripheral blood sample was provided by each donor, and peripheral blood mononuclear cells were used for TCR beta sequencing. Genomic DNA extraction from the blood cell samples was performed with the Qiagen DNeasy Blood Extraction Kit. Library construction relied on the immunoSEQ multiplex PCR assay. A mixture of 60 forward primers for TCR Vbeta segments and 13 reverse primers for TCR Jbeta segments was used in the multiplex PCR. A multiplex PCR assay on genomic DNA amplified the CDR3 region of rearranged TCR beta genes. The amplified TCR beta libraries were sequenced on the Illumina HiSeq System as 87-base-pair reads. As for the original processing: A later analysis counted tens of millions of unique TCR beta chains across the 666 repertoires, and around 9.9 million of these chains were shared by at least two donors. Raw reads were error-corrected and collapsed into unique sequences by a nearest-neighbor algorithm in which closely related sequences were merged to remove PCR and sequencing errors. To assign V, D and J gene segments, CDR3 sequences were aligned to IMGT reference sequences. For a sequence to be retained, a match of at least six nucleotides to both a V gene segment and a J gene segment was required. Rearrangements were classified as productive when the CDR3 lacked stop codons and remained in frame with V and J, and all other rearrangements were classified as non-productive. Following IMGT convention, CDR3 was defined as the stretch from the second conserved V-encoded cysteine up to the conserved J-encoded phenylalanine. In an earlier analysis of around 540 of the donors, sequences lacking an unambiguous match to a single V gene segment were excluded. In an earlier analysis of about 590 of the donors, a V segment was called functional when productive rearrangements were above 56.7%, and segregating when the standard deviation between donors exceeded 5%. A statistical classification framework was developed to diagnose cytomegalovirus status using the catalog of TCR beta chain sequences. In a later analysis, V and J genes were assigned by comparing TCR nucleotide sequences against IMGT/GENE-DB human TR gene sequences. The TCRdist pipeline was used in a later analysis to assign CDR3 sequences and most-parsimonious VDJ recombination scenarios. In a later analysis, each TCR beta chain was defined by its CDR3 amino acid sequence together with its V-gene family, and reads without a unique V-gene family were excluded. A later analysis removed 450 to 600 highly shared, low-generation-probability nucleotide sequences to deal with suspected cross-contamination and a sequencing artifact. In a later analysis, a clonal expansion index for each public chain was calculated from normalized within-repertoire ranks of inferred template counts. In a later analysis, generation probabilities were computed with a VDJ recombination model fitted to out-of-frame rearrangements, and the resulting probabilities were checked against IGoR. In a later analysis, hypergeometric tests were used to score TCR-TCR, TCR-HLA and TCR-CMV co-occurrence, with a repertoire-size bias correction applied to TCR pairs. False discovery rates were estimated in a later analysis by permuting HLA or CMV assignments 20 times. In a later analysis, co-occurring TCRs were grouped using DBSCAN, with TCRdist sequence similarity added in when clustering inside HLA-allele-positive subsets. For co-occurrence clustering, repertoires with fewer than 30,000 or more than 120,000 public chains were excluded, along with about five repertoires with anomalous nucleotide sharing. In its TCRdb copy, this immuneACCESS table keeps in-frame sequences only and misses some clones. Where compared with another copy, unresolved V genes explain less than half of these, and the others have no known cause. V, J and clone size are taken as reported in that table, and D and trimming were inferred from the DNA itself. The table for this sample lists under 200,000 clones; around four fifths of them were counted only once. 1.9% of the sample lies in the top ten.

Per the germline V gene (reference sequence), PRHDT is the CDR1 and FYEKMQ is the CDR2. Trimming takes 5 bases off V and 8 bases off J; junction bases not matched to a gene: 11. From the cysteine through the phenylalanine, the CDR3 covers 15 amino acids. Only the CDR3 part of the read is kept: 45 bases, read in frame from the first base. Sequencing was done on a sample of PBMCs. The clonotype was recovered from a man between 18 and 35 years old in good health and CMV-seronegative. The chain employs TRBV13 and TRBJ2-1; 8 bases in the middle match TRBD2. The DNA sequence follows: TGTGCCAGCAGCCCCCGTGGTAGCGGGATATATGAGCAGTTCTTC. Translated, it gives CASSPRGSGIYEQFF.